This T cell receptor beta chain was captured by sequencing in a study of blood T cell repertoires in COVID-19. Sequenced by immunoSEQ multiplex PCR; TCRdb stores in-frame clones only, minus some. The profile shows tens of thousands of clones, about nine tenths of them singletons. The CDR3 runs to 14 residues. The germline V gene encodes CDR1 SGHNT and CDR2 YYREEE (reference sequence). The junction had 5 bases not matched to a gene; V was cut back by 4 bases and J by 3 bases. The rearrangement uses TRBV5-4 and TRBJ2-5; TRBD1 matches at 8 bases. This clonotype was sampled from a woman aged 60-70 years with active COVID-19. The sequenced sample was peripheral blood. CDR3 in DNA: TGTGCCAGCAGCCCGACAGGGGCGGAAGAGACCCAGTACTTC. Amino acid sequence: CASSPTGAEETQYF.